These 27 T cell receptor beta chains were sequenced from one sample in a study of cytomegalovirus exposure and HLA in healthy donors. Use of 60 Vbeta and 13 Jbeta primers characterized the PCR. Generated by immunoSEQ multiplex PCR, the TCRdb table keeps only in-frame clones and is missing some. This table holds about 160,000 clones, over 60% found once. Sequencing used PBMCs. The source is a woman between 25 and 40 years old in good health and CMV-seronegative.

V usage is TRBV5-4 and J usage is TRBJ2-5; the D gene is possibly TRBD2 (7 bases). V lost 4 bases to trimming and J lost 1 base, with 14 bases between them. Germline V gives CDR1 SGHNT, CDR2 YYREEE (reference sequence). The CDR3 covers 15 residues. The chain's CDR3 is CASSKDGGLQETQYF. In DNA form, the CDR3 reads TGTGCCAGCAGCAAAGACGGGGGGCTCCAAGAGACCCAGTACTTC.

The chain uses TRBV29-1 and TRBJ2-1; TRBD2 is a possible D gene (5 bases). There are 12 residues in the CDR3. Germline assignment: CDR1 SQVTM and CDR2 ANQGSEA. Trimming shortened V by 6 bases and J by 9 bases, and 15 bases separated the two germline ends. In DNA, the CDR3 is TGCAGCGTCGTCGAGGGCCTTAGTGAGCAGTTCTTC. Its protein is CSVVEGLSEQFF.

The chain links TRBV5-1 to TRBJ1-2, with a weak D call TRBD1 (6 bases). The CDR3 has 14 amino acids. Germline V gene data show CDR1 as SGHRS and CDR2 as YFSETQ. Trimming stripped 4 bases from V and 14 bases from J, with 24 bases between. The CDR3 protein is CASSQDPPVRTVTF. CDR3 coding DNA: TGCGCCAGCAGCCAAGATCCCCCGGTTCGGACAGTAACCTTC.

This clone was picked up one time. For the CDR3, the DNA is TGCAGTGCGCCTGAGATCGAAGCTTTCTTT. It yields the protein CSAPEIEAFF. The rearrangement uses TRBV20-1 and TRBJ1-1; D not certain. Trimming took off 6 bases at V and 8 bases at J, with 10 bases between the two ends. The CDR3 is 10 residues long. The V gene's germline CDR1 is DFQATT and CDR2 SNEGSKA (reference sequence).

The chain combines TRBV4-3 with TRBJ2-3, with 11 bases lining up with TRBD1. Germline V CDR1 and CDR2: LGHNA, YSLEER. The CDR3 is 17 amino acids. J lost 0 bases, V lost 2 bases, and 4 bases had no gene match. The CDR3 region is CASSQTRDRGSTDTQYF. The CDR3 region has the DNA TGCGCCAGCAGCCAAACGAGGGACAGGGGGAGCACAGATACGCAGTATTTT.

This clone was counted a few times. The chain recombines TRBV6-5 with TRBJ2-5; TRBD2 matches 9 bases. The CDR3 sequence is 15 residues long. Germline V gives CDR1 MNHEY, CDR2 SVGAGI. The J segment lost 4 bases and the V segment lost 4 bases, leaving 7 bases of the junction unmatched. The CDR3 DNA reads TGTGCCAGCAGTTTAGCGGGAGCGGGATTAGAGACCCAGTACTTC. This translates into CASSLAGAGLETQYF.

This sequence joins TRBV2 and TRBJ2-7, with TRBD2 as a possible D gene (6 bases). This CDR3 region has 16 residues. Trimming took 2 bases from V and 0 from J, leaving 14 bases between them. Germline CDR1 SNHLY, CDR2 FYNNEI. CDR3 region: CASSESGLASSYEQYF. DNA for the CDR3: TGTGCCAGCAGTGAAAGTGGGCTAGCGTCCTCCTACGAGCAGTACTTC.

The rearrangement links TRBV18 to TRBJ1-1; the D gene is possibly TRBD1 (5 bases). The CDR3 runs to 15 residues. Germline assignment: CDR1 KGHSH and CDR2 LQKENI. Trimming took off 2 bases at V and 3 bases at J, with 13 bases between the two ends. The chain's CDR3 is CASSPAGRVDTEAFF. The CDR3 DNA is TGTGCCAGCTCACCAGCAGGGAGGGTAGACACTGAAGCTTTCTTT.

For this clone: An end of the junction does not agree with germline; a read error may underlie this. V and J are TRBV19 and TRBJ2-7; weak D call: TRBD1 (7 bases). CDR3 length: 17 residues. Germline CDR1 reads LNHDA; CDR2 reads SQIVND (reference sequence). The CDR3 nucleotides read TGTGCCAGTAGTAAGGGGGGCAGGGGGACGGTACCCTACGGGCAGTACTTC. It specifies CASSKGGRGTVPYGQYF.

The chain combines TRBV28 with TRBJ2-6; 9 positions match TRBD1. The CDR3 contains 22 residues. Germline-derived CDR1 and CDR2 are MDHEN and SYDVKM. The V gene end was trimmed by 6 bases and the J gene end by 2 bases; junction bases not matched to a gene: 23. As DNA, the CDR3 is TGTGCCAGCAGCCTACCGTTGCGGACCTCCGGGACAGGGAGACCTGGGGCCAACGTCCTGACTTTC. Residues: CASSLPLRTSGTGRPGANVLTF. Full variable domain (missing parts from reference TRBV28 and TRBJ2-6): DVKVTQSSRYLVKRTGEKVFLECVQDMDHENMFWYRQDPGLGLRLIYFSYDVKMKEKGDIPEGYSVSREKKERFSLILESASTNQTSMYLCASSLPLRTSGTGRPGANVLTFGAGSRLTVL.

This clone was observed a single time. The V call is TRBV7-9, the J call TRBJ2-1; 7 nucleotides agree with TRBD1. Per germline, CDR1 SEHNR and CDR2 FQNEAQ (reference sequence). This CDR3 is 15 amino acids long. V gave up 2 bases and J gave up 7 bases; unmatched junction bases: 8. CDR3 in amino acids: CASSLIRGQGNEQFF. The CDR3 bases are TGTGCCAGCAGCTTAATTAGGGGGCAAGGGAATGAGCAGTTCTTC.

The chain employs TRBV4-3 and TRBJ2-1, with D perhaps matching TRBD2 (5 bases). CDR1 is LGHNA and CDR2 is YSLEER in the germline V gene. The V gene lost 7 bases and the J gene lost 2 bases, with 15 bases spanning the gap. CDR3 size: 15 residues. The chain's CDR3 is CASTPTSGAYNEQFF. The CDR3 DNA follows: TGCGCCAGCACCCCAACTAGTGGTGCCTACAATGAGCAGTTCTTC.

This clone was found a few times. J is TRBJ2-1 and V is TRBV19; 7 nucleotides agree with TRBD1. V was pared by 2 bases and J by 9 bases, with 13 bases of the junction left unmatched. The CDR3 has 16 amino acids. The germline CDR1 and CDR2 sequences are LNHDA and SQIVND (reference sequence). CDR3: CASSIISRQGSPEQFF. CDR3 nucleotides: TGTGCCAGTAGTATAATTTCGAGACAGGGTAGTCCTGAGCAGTTCTTC.

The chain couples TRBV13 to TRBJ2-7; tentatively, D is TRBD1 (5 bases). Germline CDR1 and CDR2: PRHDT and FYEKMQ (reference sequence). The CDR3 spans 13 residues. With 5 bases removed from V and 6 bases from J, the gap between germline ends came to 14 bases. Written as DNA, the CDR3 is TGTGCCAGCAGCCCCCCTTCAGGGCCCGAGCAGTACTTC. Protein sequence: CASSPPSGPEQYF.

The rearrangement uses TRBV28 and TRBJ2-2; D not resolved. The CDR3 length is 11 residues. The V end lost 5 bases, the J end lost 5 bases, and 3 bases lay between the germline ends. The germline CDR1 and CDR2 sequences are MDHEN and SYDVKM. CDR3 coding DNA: TGTGCCAGCAGTCTAACCGGGGAGCTGTTTTTT. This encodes CASSLTGELFF.

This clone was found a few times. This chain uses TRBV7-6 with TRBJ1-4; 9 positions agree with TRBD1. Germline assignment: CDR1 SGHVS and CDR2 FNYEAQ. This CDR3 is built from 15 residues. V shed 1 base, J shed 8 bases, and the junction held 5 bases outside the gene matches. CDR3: CASSLVGQGPEKLFF. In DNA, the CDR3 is TGTGCCAGCAGCTTAGTGGGACAGGGACCCGAAAAACTGTTTTTT. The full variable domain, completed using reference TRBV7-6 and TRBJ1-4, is GAGVSQSPRYKVTKRGQDVALRCDPISGHVSLYWYRQALGQGPEFLTYFNYEAQQDKSGLPNDRFSAERPEGSISTLTIQRTEQRDSAMYRCASSLVGQGPEKLFFGSGTQLSVL.

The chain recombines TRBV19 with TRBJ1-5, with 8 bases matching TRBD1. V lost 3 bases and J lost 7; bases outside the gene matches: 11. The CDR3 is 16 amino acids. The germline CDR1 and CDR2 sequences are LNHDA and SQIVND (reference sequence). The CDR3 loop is CASSIFAGGLGQPQHF. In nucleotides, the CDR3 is TGTGCCAGTAGTATTTTCGCAGGGGGCTTAGGACAGCCCCAGCATTTT.

The CDR3 DNA follows: TGTGCCAGCAGTGAAGTTTTAGCGGGGTCCTACGAGCAGTACTTC. It codes for CASSEVLAGSYEQYF. The chain carries TRBV6-1 and TRBJ2-7, with TRBD2 identical over 8 bases. Germline CDR1 reads MNHNS; CDR2 reads SASEGT. The CDR3 has 15 residues. The V and J ends lost 1 base and 1 base, in that order; junction bases with no gene match: 3.

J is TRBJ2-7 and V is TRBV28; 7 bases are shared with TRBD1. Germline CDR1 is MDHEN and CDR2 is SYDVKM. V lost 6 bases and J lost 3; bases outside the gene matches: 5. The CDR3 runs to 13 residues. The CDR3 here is CASRTGQVYEQYF. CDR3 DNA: TGTGCCAGCAGGACCGGACAGGTCTACGAGCAGTACTTC.

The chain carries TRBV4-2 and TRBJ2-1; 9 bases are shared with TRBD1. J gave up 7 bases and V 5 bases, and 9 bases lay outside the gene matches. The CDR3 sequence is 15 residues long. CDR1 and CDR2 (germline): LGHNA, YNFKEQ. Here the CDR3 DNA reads TGTGCCAGCAGCAAGGGGGGACAGGGCGGGAATGAGCAGTTCTTC. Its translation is CASSKGGQGGNEQFF.

The CDR3 DNA is TGTGCCAGCAGCTGGGGGGTAGGCGGGGAGCTGTTTTTT. Encoded protein: CASSWGVGGELFF. The chain is built from TRBV11-2 and TRBJ2-2, with a weak D call TRBD2 (6 bases). CDR3 length: 13 amino acids. With 4 bases removed from V and 7 bases from J, the gap between germline ends came to 10 bases. Germline V CDR1 and CDR2: SGHAT, FQNNGV.

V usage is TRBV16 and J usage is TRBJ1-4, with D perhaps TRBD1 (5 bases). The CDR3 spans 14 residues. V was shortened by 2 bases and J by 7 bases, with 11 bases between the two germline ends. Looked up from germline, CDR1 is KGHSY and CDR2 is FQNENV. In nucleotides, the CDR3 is TGTGCCAGCAGCCAAAACAGGCAAAGTGAAAAACTGTTTTTT. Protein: CASSQNRQSEKLFF.

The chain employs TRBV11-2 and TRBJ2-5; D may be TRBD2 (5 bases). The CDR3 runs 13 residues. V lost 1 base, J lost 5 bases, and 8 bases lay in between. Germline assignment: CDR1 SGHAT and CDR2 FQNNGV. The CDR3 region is CASSLGRGETQYF. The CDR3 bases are TGTGCCAGCAGCTTAGGTAGAGGGGAGACCCAGTACTTC.

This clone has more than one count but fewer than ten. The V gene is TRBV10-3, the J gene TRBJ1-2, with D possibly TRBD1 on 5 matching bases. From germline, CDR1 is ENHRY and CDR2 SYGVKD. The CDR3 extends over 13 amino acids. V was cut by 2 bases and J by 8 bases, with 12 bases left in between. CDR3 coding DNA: TGTGCCATCAGTGAGGAGCCTCAGGGAGGCTACACCTTC. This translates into CAISEEPQGGYTF.

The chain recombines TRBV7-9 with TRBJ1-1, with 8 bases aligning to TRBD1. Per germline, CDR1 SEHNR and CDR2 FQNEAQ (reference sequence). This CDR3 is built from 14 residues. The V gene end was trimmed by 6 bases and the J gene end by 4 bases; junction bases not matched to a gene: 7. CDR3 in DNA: TGTGCCAGCAGAGACGACAGGGGACGCACTGAAGCTTTCTTT. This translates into CASRDDRGRTEAFF. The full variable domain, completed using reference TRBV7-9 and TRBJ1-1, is DTGVSQNPRHKITKRGQNVTFRCDPISEHNRLYWYRQTLGQGPEFLTYFQNEAQLEKSRLLSDRFSAERPKGSFSTLEIQRTEQGDSAMYLCASRDDRGRTEAFFGQGTRLTVV.

The CDR3 nucleotides read TGTGCCAGCAGAAACACAGGCACTAATTCACCCCTCCACTTT. Its protein is CASRNTGTNSPLHF. This chain uses TRBV6-1 with TRBJ1-6, with D possibly being TRBD1 (5 bases). The CDR3 contains 14 residues. Germline CDR1 and CDR2: MNHNS and SASEGT. Trimming removed 6 bases at V and 6 bases at J, with 12 bases between.

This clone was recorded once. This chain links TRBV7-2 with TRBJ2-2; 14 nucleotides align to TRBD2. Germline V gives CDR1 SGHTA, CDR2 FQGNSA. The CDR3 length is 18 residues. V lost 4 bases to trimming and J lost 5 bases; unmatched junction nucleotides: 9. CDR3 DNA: TGTGCCAGCAGCTACTCCGGGACTAGCGGGAGCGAGACCGGGGAGCTGTTTTTT. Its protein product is CASSYSGTSGSETGELFF. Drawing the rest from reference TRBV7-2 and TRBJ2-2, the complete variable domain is GAGVSQSPSNKVTEKGKDVELRCDPISGHTALYWYRQSLGQGLEFLIYFQGNSAPDKSGLPSDRFSAERTGGSVSTLTIQRTQQEDSAVYLCASSYSGTSGSETGELFFGEGSRLTVL.